This entry lists 25 T cell receptor beta chains sequenced from one sample in a study of blood T cell repertoires in COVID-19. Only in-frame clones appear in the TCRdb table, and some are missing; sequencing was by immunoSEQ multiplex PCR. In the table there are approximately 500,000 clones, 75% to 90% of which are singletons. The sample comprised peripheral blood. These receptors all stem from a human donor in a cohort sampled during active COVID-19.

J is TRBJ1-1 and V is TRBV18; D remains ambiguous. The CDR3 extends over 13 amino acids. Trimming cost V 5 bases and J 4 bases, with 11 bases left between them. The germline V gene has CDR1 KGHSH and CDR2 LQKENI. DNA for the CDR3: TGTGCCAGCTCAGCGTCGGGTTCCACTGAAGCTTTCTTT. Protein product: CASSASGSTEAFF. Full variable domain (remainder filled in from reference TRBV18 and TRBJ1-1): NAGVMQNPRHLVRRRGQEARLRCSPMKGHSHVYWYRQLPEEGLKFMVYLQKENIIDESGMPKERFSAEFPKEGPSILRIQQVVRGDSAAYFCASSASGSTEAFFGQGTRLTVV.

The chain links TRBV27 to TRBJ2-7; TRBD1 aligns across 8 bases. The V and J ends lost 5 bases and 2 bases, in that order; junction bases with no gene match: 8. This CDR3 has 15 residues. CDR1 and CDR2 (germline): MNHEY, SMNVEV (reference sequence). The CDR3: CASSPLDRAPYEQYF. The CDR3 bases are TGTGCCAGCAGTCCCCTGGACAGGGCTCCCTACGAGCAGTACTTC.

This chain uses TRBV7-2 with TRBJ2-1; 10 bases fit TRBD2. The CDR3 is 15 residues long. CDR1 SGHTA and CDR2 FQGNSA come from the germline V gene. V was clipped by 2 bases and J by 8 bases; unmatched bases: 6. CDR3 sequence reads: CASSLSGRAVDEQFF. Here the CDR3 DNA reads TGTGCCAGCAGCTTAAGCGGGAGGGCGGTCGATGAGCAGTTCTTC.

The chain recombines TRBV18 with TRBJ2-2; 7 nucleotides match TRBD1. Trimming took 4 bases from V and 3 from J; bases not matched to a gene: 5. The CDR3 is 15 residues long. CDR1 is KGHSH and CDR2 is LQKENI in the germline V gene. Here the CDR3 DNA reads TGTGCCAGCTCACTGACAGGGAGCGACACCGGGGAGCTGTTTTTT. As protein: CASSLTGSDTGELFF.

The chain links TRBV20-1 to TRBJ2-4; TRBD2 agrees at 10 bases. In germline, CDR1 is DFQATT, CDR2 SNEGSKA (reference sequence). The CDR3 is 17 residues long. V lost 3 bases and J lost 1; bases outside the gene matches: 9. CDR3 region: CSASSLAGEGAKNIQYF. CDR3 sequence (DNA): TGCAGTGCTAGTTCCCTAGCGGGAGAAGGGGCCAAAAACATTCAGTACTTC.

The genes are TRBV7-5 and TRBJ2-1; TRBD2 is the table's D call, not checked against the DNA. TRBV7-5 corresponds to a pseudogene. This CDR3 is 18 amino acids long. The CDR3 region has the DNA TGTGCCAGAAGCTTAGGAGAGCGGGCTAGCGGGATCTTCAATGAGCAGTTCTTC. Translated, it gives CARSLGERASGIFNEQFF.

This chain joins TRBV3-1 (or the pseudogene TRBV3-2) and TRBJ2-7, with 9 nucleotides matching TRBD1. The CDR3 consists of 15 residues. V trimming: 1 base; J trimming: 3 bases; junction bases outside the gene matches: 4. Per the germline V gene, CDR1 is LGHDT and CDR2 is YNNKEL (reference sequence). DNA for the CDR3: TGTGCCAGCAGCCAAGCGGGGACAGGGCTCTACGAGCAGTACTTC. It is translated as CASSQAGTGLYEQYF.

The rearrangement joins TRBV3-1 (or the pseudogene TRBV3-2) to TRBJ2-7; TRBD2 aligns across 7 bases. Germline V gene data show CDR1 as LGHDT and CDR2 as YNNKEL (reference sequence). The CDR3 totals 14 residues. V was pared by 1 base and J by 7 bases, with 7 bases of the junction left unmatched. The CDR3 sequence: CASSQASGSGEQYF. Here the CDR3 DNA reads TGTGCCAGCAGCCAAGCTAGCGGTTCGGGGGAGCAGTACTTC.

The gene calls are TRBV19 and TRBJ2-1; 12 bases fit TRBD2. The germline V gene encodes CDR1 LNHDA and CDR2 SQIVND (reference sequence). The ends lost 3 bases at V and 4 bases at J; junction bases unmatched: 16. The CDR3 covers 20 residues. The CDR3 DNA follows: TGTGCCAGTAGTATTGGAGGCGGAAAGTTCGGACTAGCGGGATACAATGAGCAGTTCTTC. Protein sequence: CASSIGGGKFGLAGYNEQFF.

The V and J genes are TRBV2 and TRBJ2-3; tentative D call: TRBD1 (6 bases). The CDR3 sequence is 17 residues long. Per the germline V gene, CDR1 is SNHLY and CDR2 is FYNNEI. V was pared by 0 bases and J by 5 bases, with 18 bases between. The CDR3: CASSEADVGAGVDTQYF. The CDR3 nucleotides read TGTGCCAGCAGTGAAGCCGATGTGGGGGCTGGCGTAGATACGCAGTATTTT.

V usage is TRBV7-8 and J usage is TRBJ2-7; possibly TRBD2 for D (5 bases). CDR3 length: 16 amino acids. The V end was cut by 1 base, the J end by 3 bases, with 16 bases between. Germline values: CDR1 SGHVS, CDR2 FQNEAQ. CDR3 sequence reads: CASSLEGVAYRYEQYF. The DNA of the CDR3 is TGTGCCAGCAGCTTAGAGGGAGTGGCATACCGCTACGAGCAGTACTTC.

This rearrangement joins TRBV19 to TRBJ2-2; TRBD2 aligns across 8 bases. The J segment lost 4 bases and the V segment lost 2 bases, leaving 3 bases of the junction unmatched. Germline CDR1 LNHDA, CDR2 SQIVND (reference sequence). CDR3 length equals 15 residues. The CDR3 is CASSIRSGGTGELFF. The CDR3 coding sequence is TGTGCCAGTAGTATACGAAGCGGGGGCACCGGGGAGCTGTTTTTT.

With regard to this clone: This sample also contains other DNA sequences that code for the same CDR3. The chain is built from TRBV7-3 and TRBJ2-7, with TRBD2 matching over 8 bases. The CDR3 sequence is 15 residues long. The germline gives CDR1 SGHTA, CDR2 FQGTGA. The V gene end was trimmed by 5 bases and the J gene end by 0 bases; junction bases not matched to a gene: 6. CDR3 residues: CASSLGSGSSYEQYF. The CDR3 DNA sequence: TGTGCCAGCAGCCTCGGCAGCGGGAGCTCCTACGAGCAGTACTTC.

The gene calls are TRBV30 and TRBJ1-3; D is possibly TRBD1 (6 bases). The CDR3 runs 17 residues. V was trimmed by 4 bases and J by 2 bases, leaving 21 bases between them. Germline CDR1 GTSNPN, CDR2 SVGIG (reference sequence). The CDR3, as DNA: TGTGCCTGGAAGTTTCGGGACAAATTCACGGCTGGAAACACCATATATTTT. It is translated as CAWKFRDKFTAGNTIYF.

This clone showed up just once. The chain employs TRBV18 and TRBJ1-6; 11 positions agree with TRBD1. With 3 bases clipped from V and 0 bases from J, the junction kept 13 bases outside the gene matches. This CDR3 is 21 amino acids long. Germline V CDR1 and CDR2: KGHSH, LQKENI. The CDR3 region has the DNA TGTGCCAGCTCACCGTCGCCGGGGACAGGGGGTTCTGGCTCCTATAATTCACCCCTCCACTTT. Translated: CASSPSPGTGGSGSYNSPLHF.

The rearrangement uses TRBV5-6 and TRBJ1-1; 8 bases line up with TRBD1. This CDR3 comprises 15 residues. V dropped 1 base and J dropped 5; count of bases not matched to a gene: 7. CDR1 is SGHDT and CDR2 is YYEEEE in the germline V gene. This CDR3 reads CASSLTPDRVTEAFF. The CDR3 DNA reads as TGTGCCAGCAGCTTGACCCCGGACAGGGTGACTGAAGCTTTCTTT.

This chain links TRBV9 with TRBJ2-7; 8 bases line up with TRBD2. The CDR3 loop spans 14 amino acids. Unmatched junction bases numbered 4, after V lost 3 bases and J lost 2 bases. Germline values: CDR1 SGDLS, CDR2 YYNGEE. CDR3 in amino acids: CASSETSAAYEQYF. The CDR3, as DNA: TGTGCCAGCAGCGAGACTAGCGCGGCCTACGAGCAGTACTTC.

The chain carries TRBV2 and TRBJ2-1, with TRBD1 matching over 9 bases. The CDR3 has 14 residues. Germline loops: CDR1 SNHLY, CDR2 FYNNEI. The trim removed 6 bases at V and 4 bases at J, leaving 4 bases unmatched. The CDR3 region is CASRAGQGYNEQFF. As DNA, the CDR3 is TGTGCCAGCAGGGCGGGACAGGGATACAATGAGCAGTTCTTC.

The rearrangement uses TRBV30 and TRBJ2-7; TRBD2 might be the D (6 bases). The CDR3 length is 12 residues. Germline lookup yields CDR1 GTSNPN and CDR2 SVGIG (reference sequence). The V end lost 5 bases, the J end lost 3 bases, and 11 bases lay between the germline ends. In DNA, the CDR3 is TGTGCCTGGGCTGAAGCGGGCTACGAGCAGTACTTC. Translated: CAWAEAGYEQYF.

In DNA form, the CDR3 reads TGTGCCAGCACCGAAGGGACTAGCGCTTACAATGAGCAGTTCTTC. It codes for CASTEGTSAYNEQFF. V usage is TRBV6-5 and J usage is TRBJ2-1; 10 nucleotides align to TRBD2. The length of the CDR3 is 15 residues. Per the germline V gene, CDR1 is MNHEY and CDR2 is SVGAGI. Trimming took 7 bases from V and 4 from J; bases not matched to a gene: 7.

This clone has more than one count but fewer than ten. The V gene is TRBV7-2, the J gene TRBJ1-6, with 9 bases fitting TRBD1. The CDR3 spans 14 residues. CDR1 is SGHTA, CDR2 FQGNSA, per germline. Germline trimming cut 3 bases from V and 10 bases from J; bases unmatched to any gene: 4. This chain's CDR3 is CASSFLTGGSPLHF. CDR3 bases: TGTGCCAGCAGCTTCTTGACAGGGGGGTCACCCCTCCACTTT. Variable domain in full (rest from reference TRBV7-2 and TRBJ1-6): GAGVSQSPSNKVTEKGKDVELRCDPISGHTALYWYRQSLGQGLEFLIYFQGNSAPDKSGLPSDRFSAERTGGSVSTLTIQRTQQEDSAVYLCASSFLTGGSPLHFGNGTRLTVT.

The chain uses TRBV7-2 and TRBJ1-4; 7 bases line up with TRBD1. Germline V CDR1 and CDR2: SGHTA, FQGNSA. The CDR3 has 15 residues. V was clipped by 5 bases and J by 4 bases; unmatched bases: 7. The CDR3, as DNA: TGTGCCAGCAGCAAACAGGGGAGCAGTAATGAAAAACTGTTTTTT. This encodes CASSKQGSSNEKLFF.

This clone was picked up one time. The CDR3 region is CASSQRSTEAFF. CDR3 DNA: TGTGCCAGCAGTCAAAGGAGCACTGAAGCTTTCTTT. The rearrangement joins TRBV12-3 or TRBV12-4 to TRBJ1-1, with D uncertain. The CDR3 length is 12 residues. V lost 5 bases, J lost 4 bases, and 8 bases lay in between.

CDR3 DNA: TGTGCTAGTGGTTTGGTACAGGCGGGGGCTGAAGCTTTCTTT. Translated, it gives CASGLVQAGAEAFF. V gene TRBV12-5 combines with J gene TRBJ1-1, with TRBD1 as a possible D gene (5 bases). V was cut by 0 bases and J by 6 bases, with 11 bases left in between. The length of the CDR3 is 14 residues. Germline V gene sequence: CDR1 LGHNT, CDR2 FRNRAP.

The V and J genes are TRBV29-1 and TRBJ1-1; 7 positions agree with TRBD1. V was clipped by 8 bases and J by 3 bases; unmatched bases: 6. The CDR3 length is 12 residues. In germline, CDR1 is SQVTM, CDR2 ANQGSEA. CDR3 in DNA: TGCAGCACTAGAACAGGGGACACTGAAGCTTTCTTT. This gives the protein CSTRTGDTEAFF.